The 27 T cell receptor beta chains below come from one sample, sequenced in a study of spatial heterogeneity in lung cancer. Study-level points and caveats: Mutation tallies in tumors tracked expanded intratumoral alpha and beta TCR counts.

Their antigens are not known. TCRdb independently ran MiXCR on the 5' RACE reads; one entry per CDR3 protein. The repertoire holds about 6,000 distinct CDR3 sequences, with approximately 9.1% as singletons. Time point noted: sample taken at primary tumor resection. Sample: lung tumor tissue, taken at surgery. These receptors were taken from a female donor with early-stage non-small cell lung cancer.

This clonotype is termed medium-sized. This chain links TRBV20-1 with TRBJ2-4; D remains unclear. From germline, CDR1 is DFQATT and CDR2 SNEGSKA (reference sequence). V lost 1 base and J lost 0, with 16 bases in between. The length of the CDR3 is 17 residues. This chain's CDR3 is CSARGPTGRIAKNIQYF. The CDR3 DNA follows: TGCAGTGCTAGAGGACCGACTGGGCGGATAGCCAAAAACATTCAGTACTTC.

The V call is TRBV12-3 or TRBV12-4, the J call TRBJ2-1; 14 positions match TRBD2. This CDR3 has 14 residues. V was pared by 6 bases and J by 9 bases, with 4 bases of the junction left unmatched. In DNA form, the CDR3 reads TGTGCCAGCAGCTCGGGACTAGCGGGGGCTGAGCAGTTCTTC. It codes for CASSSGLAGAEQFF.

This clonotype was seen repeatedly, ten times or more. V and J are TRBV7-8 and TRBJ1-1, with 7 bases matching TRBD1. J lost 3 bases, V lost 5 bases, and 3 bases had no gene match. The CDR3 extends over 13 amino acids. Germline lookup yields CDR1 SGHVS and CDR2 FQNEAQ. As DNA, the CDR3 is TGTGCCAGCAGCCTACAGGGGTACACTGAAGCTTTCTTT. Its protein product is CASSLQGYTEAFF.

Ten or more counts support this clonotype. V and J are TRBV15 and TRBJ2-5, with D unresolved. The CDR3 has 16 amino acids. The ends were cut back, 1 base at V and 7 bases at J, with 19 bases in the middle. Germline CDR1 is LNHNV and CDR2 is YYDKDF (reference sequence). The chain's CDR3 is CATSRVGISGLGTQYF. The CDR3 DNA is TGTGCCACCAGCAGAGTCGGTATATCAGGCTTAGGGACCCAGTACTTC.

V gene TRBV7-9 combines with J gene TRBJ1-4; D unclear. Between the trimmed V and J ends, which lost 3 bases and 7 bases, there was a span of 21 bases. The CDR3 contains 17 residues. Germline assignment: CDR1 SEHNR and CDR2 FQNEAQ (reference sequence). The CDR3 spells CASSFPLDGPMGEKLFF. In nucleotides, the CDR3 is TGTGCCAGCAGCTTTCCCCTCGACGGCCCGATGGGTGAAAAACTGTTTTTT.

This clonotype is categorized as medium-sized. The chain links TRBV20-1 to TRBJ1-1; D is perhaps TRBD1 (5 bases). From germline, CDR1 is DFQATT and CDR2 SNEGSKA (reference sequence). The length of the CDR3 is 13 residues. The germline V and J ends were trimmed by 6 bases and 3 bases, with 14 bases remaining between them. The CDR3 DNA sequence: TGCAGTGCCTCCCAGGGCTTGTACACTGAAGCTTTCTTT. Its protein product is CSASQGLYTEAFF.

In its sample, this clonotype ranks as medium-sized. The V gene is TRBV11-2, the J gene TRBJ1-6, with 8 positions matching TRBD1. Germline CDR1 and CDR2: SGHAT and FQNNGV. The CDR3 contains 14 residues. With 8 bases clipped from V and 8 bases from J, the junction kept 8 bases outside the gene matches. CDR3 in DNA: TGTGCCAGCGGAGGGACAGGTCGATATTCACCCCTCCACTTT. It codes for CASGGTGRYSPLHF.

The chain is built from TRBV2 and TRBJ1-6; D might be TRBD1 (5 bases). Trimming took 1 base from V and 9 from J, leaving 19 bases between them. CDR1 is SNHLY, CDR2 FYNNEI, per germline. This CDR3 comprises 17 residues. CDR3 protein: CASSEGTRGGWISPLHF. The CDR3 DNA sequence: TGTGCCAGCAGTGAAGGGACCCGGGGGGGGTGGATTTCACCCCTCCACTTT.

By proportion, this clonotype is medium-sized. The chain is built from TRBV7-3 and TRBJ2-3; no definite D call. Trimming shortened V by 8 bases and J by 2 bases, and 14 bases separated the two germline ends. The V gene's germline CDR1 is SGHTA and CDR2 FQGTGA. The length of the CDR3 is 14 residues. The CDR3 nucleotides are TGTGCCAGCGGATATACAAGGTCCACAGATACGCAGTATTTT. Residues: CASGYTRSTDTQYF.

This clonotype was counted at least ten times. The J gene is TRBJ2-3, the V gene TRBV29-1; no firm D call. Germline CDR1 and CDR2: SQVTM and ANQGSEA. The V and J ends lost 0 bases and 0 bases respectively, with 16 bases between them. This CDR3 comprises 17 residues. CDR3 nucleotide sequence: TGCAGCGTTGAAGATCTATCGGGCCTTCATAGCACAGATACGCAGTATTTT. It specifies CSVEDLSGLHSTDTQYF.

This clonotype was recorded at least ten times. This chain's CDR3 is CASSLLDSAGELFF. Here the CDR3 DNA reads TGTGCCAGCAGCCTCCTGGACAGTGCCGGGGAGCTGTTTTTT. The chain recombines TRBV14 with TRBJ2-2, with a possible D match to TRBD1 (6 bases). Germline V gene sequence: CDR1 SGHDN, CDR2 FVKESK. V lost 4 bases and J 6 bases, leaving 12 bases between the germline ends. The CDR3 consists of 14 residues.

This clonotype was observed at least ten times. The chain recombines TRBV5-1 with TRBJ2-3, with 7 bases aligning to TRBD1. With V trimmed by 4 bases and J by 3 bases, 5 bases remained unmatched. From germline, CDR1 is SGHRS and CDR2 YFSETQ. This CDR3 spans 14 amino acids. In DNA, the CDR3 is TGCGCCAGCAGCCCGACAGGGAAAACAGATACGCAGTATTTT. Translated, it gives CASSPTGKTDTQYF.

The chain joins TRBV7-8 to TRBJ1-1; 10 positions match TRBD1. The germline V gene has CDR1 SGHVS and CDR2 FQNEAQ. The CDR3 is 14 amino acids. J was trimmed by 5 bases and V by 2 bases; bases with no gene match: 2. The chain's CDR3 is CASSLWTGGTEAFF. The CDR3 DNA reads as TGTGCCAGCAGCTTATGGACAGGGGGAACTGAAGCTTTCTTT.

The sample holds many counts of this clonotype. The chain carries TRBV7-9 and TRBJ2-5, with D unresolved. The CDR3 runs 11 residues. Germline values: CDR1 SEHNR, CDR2 FQNEAQ (reference sequence). Trimming stripped 5 bases from V and 0 bases from J, with 1 base between. CDR3 amino acids: CASSNQETQYF. The CDR3 nucleotides read TGTGCCAGCAGCAACCAAGAGACCCAGTACTTC. The variable domain in full, completed from reference TRBV7-9 and TRBJ2-5, reads DTGVSQNPRHKITKRGQNVTFRCDPISEHNRLYWYRQTLGQGPEFLTYFQNEAQLEKSRLLSDRFSAERPKGSFSTLEIQRTEQGDSAMYLCASSNQETQYFGPGTRLLVL.

The chain links TRBV3-1 to TRBJ1-1, with D hard to call. The V end lost 1 base, the J end lost 1 base, and 4 bases lay between the germline ends. Germline CDR1 is LGHDT and CDR2 is YNNKEL (reference sequence). The CDR3 contains 13 residues. In DNA, the CDR3 is TGTGCCAGCAGCCAAGGTAGGAACACTGAAGCTTTCTTT. Protein product: CASSQGRNTEAFF.

This clonotype is categorized as medium-sized. Here the CDR3 reads CASSQDLRGRSPLHF. The CDR3 DNA sequence: TGTGCCAGCAGCCAAGACCTCAGGGGGAGGTCACCCCTCCACTTT. V usage is TRBV3-1 and J usage is TRBJ1-6; 7 positions match TRBD1. The germline CDR1 and CDR2 sequences are LGHDT and YNNKEL (reference sequence). The J segment lost 10 bases and the V segment lost 0 bases, leaving 6 bases of the junction unmatched. This CDR3 comprises 15 residues. The variable domain in full, with the rest retrieved from reference TRBV3-1 and TRBJ1-6, is DTAVSQTPKYLVTQMGNDKSIKCEQNLGHDTMYWYKQDSKKFLKIMFSYNNKELIINETVPNRFSPKSPDKAHLNLHINSLELGDSAVYFCASSQDLRGRSPLHFGNGTRLTVT.

This clonotype was picked up many times. The gene calls are TRBV7-8 and TRBJ2-7; D is unresolved. The V gene lost 5 bases and the J gene lost 2 bases, with 13 bases spanning the gap. In germline, CDR1 is SGHVS, CDR2 FQNEAQ. The CDR3 runs 14 residues. CDR3 bases: TGTGCCAGCAGCCTCCTCACGGGCGCCTACGAGCAGTACTTC. Encoded protein: CASSLLTGAYEQYF. The full variable domain, its missing parts supplied by reference TRBV7-8 and TRBJ2-7, is GAGVSQSPRYKVAKRGQDVALRCDPISGHVSLFWYQQALGQGPEFLTYFQNEAQLDKSGLPSDRFFAERPEGSVSTLKIQRTQQEDSAVYLCASSLLTGAYEQYFGPGTRLTVT.

The table lists this clonotype with many counts. The CDR3 DNA is TGTGCCAGTAGTATATTCCAGGGCTGGAGTAATGAAAAACTGTTTTTT. This translates into CASSIFQGWSNEKLFF. The gene calls are TRBV19 and TRBJ1-4, with a tentative D call TRBD1 (5 bases). This CDR3 spans 16 amino acids. Germline loops: CDR1 LNHDA, CDR2 SQIVND (reference sequence). Trimming stripped 2 bases from V and 4 bases from J, with 14 bases between. The variable domain in full, completed from reference TRBV19 and TRBJ1-4, reads DGGITQSPKYLFRKEGQNVTLSCEQNLNHDAMYWYRQDPGQGLRLIYYSQIVNDFQKGDIAEGYSVSREKKESFPLTVTSAQKNPTAFYLCASSIFQGWSNEKLFFGSGTQLSVL.

This chain links TRBV4-1 with TRBJ2-5, with D possibly matching TRBD2 (6 bases). V was clipped by 1 base and J by 3 bases, with 21 bases between them. Germline CDR1 and CDR2: MGHRA and YSYEKL. The CDR3 extends over 18 amino acids. CDR3 bases: TGCGCCAGCAGCCAAGGCCCGGGACTGTTCATCCCTAAAGAGACCCAGTACTTC. Translated, it gives CASSQGPGLFIPKETQYF.

This clonotype is medium-sized (0.01 to 0.1%) by share. The chain uses TRBV6-1 and TRBJ2-1, with 9 bases lining up with TRBD2. Looked up from germline, CDR1 is MNHNS and CDR2 is SASEGT. J gave up 4 bases and V 8 bases, and 12 bases lay outside the gene matches. The CDR3 totals 16 residues. The CDR3 spells CASRDRGLAGYNEQFF. For the CDR3, the DNA is TGTGCCAGCCGAGACAGAGGTCTAGCGGGGTACAATGAGCAGTTCTTC.

By sample share, this clonotype is medium-sized. The chain joins TRBV4-1 to TRBJ2-5; possibly TRBD2 for D (5 bases). Trimming stripped 4 bases from V and 3 bases from J, with 12 bases between. Germline lookup yields CDR1 MGHRA and CDR2 YSYEKL. The CDR3 is 14 amino acids. CDR3 DNA: TGCGCCAGCAGCCGACAAACTAGGGAAGAGACCCAGTACTTC. Its protein product is CASSRQTREETQYF.

This chain links TRBV10-3 with TRBJ1-2; the match to TRBD1 covers 8 bases. CDR1 and CDR2 (germline): ENHRY, SYGVKD. The CDR3 length is 14 residues. The junction had 5 bases not matched to a gene; V was cut back by 4 bases and J by 4 bases. The chain's CDR3 is CAISATGELYGYTF. The CDR3 bases are TGTGCCATCAGTGCGACAGGGGAACTCTATGGCTACACCTTC.

The chain has TRBV5-1 and TRBJ2-2; D unresolved. The ends were cut back, 1 base at V and 2 bases at J, with 9 bases in the middle. Germline lookup yields CDR1 SGHRS and CDR2 YFSETQ. This CDR3 contains 15 residues. The CDR3 spells CASSLMGTNTGELFF. The CDR3 DNA sequence: TGCGCCAGCAGCTTGATGGGAACAAACACCGGGGAGCTGTTTTTT. Looking up the rest from reference TRBV5-1 and TRBJ2-2 gives the full variable domain: KAGVTQTPRYLIKTRGQQVTLSCSPISGHRSVSWYQQTPGQGLQFLFEYFSETQRNKGNFPGRFSGRQFSNSRSEMNVSTLELGDSALYLCASSLMGTNTGELFFGEGSRLTVL.

The CDR3 sequence is CSVISGFSYNEQFF. The CDR3 bases are TGCAGCGTCATAAGCGGGTTCTCCTACAATGAGCAGTTCTTC. The chain uses TRBV29-1 and TRBJ2-1, with D perhaps TRBD2 (6 bases). V was trimmed by 6 bases and J by 0 bases, leaving 12 bases between them. Per germline, CDR1 SQVTM and CDR2 ANQGSEA. The CDR3 loop spans 14 amino acids.

In its sample, this clonotype is medium-sized. This rearrangement joins TRBV20-1 to TRBJ2-5; 9 bases are shared with TRBD2. The CDR3 extends over 16 amino acids. Germline CDR1 is DFQATT and CDR2 is SNEGSKA (reference sequence). The junction had 18 bases not matched to a gene; V was cut back by 6 bases and J by 7 bases. The CDR3 coding sequence is TGCAGTGCCCGAGGGAGGAGCGGGGGGCCAAAAGGGACCCAGTACTTC. The encoded protein is CSARGRSGGPKGTQYF.

This clonotype is medium-sized in the sample. V and J are TRBV7-2 and TRBJ2-1, with 7 positions matching TRBD1. Germline V gene lookup returns CDR1 SGHTA and CDR2 FQGNSA. J gave up 10 bases and V 3 bases, and 15 bases lay outside the gene matches. The CDR3 extends over 16 amino acids. In DNA, the CDR3 is TGTGCCAGCAGCTTGGGAATGGACAGGCCCGCCGGGGAGCAGTTCTTC. Translated: CASSLGMDRPAGEQFF.

This clonotype was found a few times. J is TRBJ2-3 and V is TRBV20-1; D gene uncertain. CDR3 length: 10 residues. Between the trimmed V and J ends, which lost 3 bases and 14 bases, there was a span of 12 bases. Per the germline V gene, CDR1 is DFQATT and CDR2 is SNEGSKA (reference sequence). Written as DNA, the CDR3 is TGCAGTGCTAGTGACGGAGCCGGGTATTTT. Its translation: CSASDGAGYF.